Below are 9 T cell receptor beta chains sequenced from a single sample in a study of cytomegalovirus exposure and HLA in healthy donors. TCRdb keeps only in-frame clones here, not all; method: immunoSEQ multiplex PCR. The sample consists of some 140,000 clones, roughly 81% of them appearing once. The sequencing input was PBMCs. These receptors were obtained from a woman aged 30 to 39 in good health and CMV-seronegative.

CDR3 residues: CAISKGPTGGEQYF. The CDR3 nucleotides read TGTGCCATCAGTAAGGGACCGACAGGGGGCGAGCAGTACTTC. The rearrangement links TRBV10-3 to TRBJ2-7, with 9 bases fitting TRBD1. Germline CDR1 ENHRY, CDR2 SYGVKD. V was clipped by 5 bases and J by 6 bases; unmatched bases: 8. The CDR3 spans 14 residues.

This sequence joins TRBV6-1 and TRBJ1-5; 9 bases are shared with TRBD1. This CDR3 contains 15 residues. V shed 3 bases and J 6 bases; nucleotides not matched to a gene: 6. Germline assignment: CDR1 MNHNS and CDR2 SASEGT. The CDR3 bases are TGTGCCAGCAGTGACCGGGACAGGGCAGGTCAGCCCCAGCATTTT. This encodes CASSDRDRAGQPQHF.

The table lists this clone with a few counts. This chain links TRBV4-2 with TRBJ1-2, with TRBD1 as a possible D gene (6 bases). V was pared by 0 bases and J by 4 bases, with 12 bases between. From germline, CDR1 is LGHNA and CDR2 YNFKEQ. The CDR3 has 15 residues. Written as DNA, the CDR3 is TGTGCCAGCAGCCAAGATGATGCAGGGGTCTATGGCTACACCTTC. This sequence encodes CASSQDDAGVYGYTF.

The V gene is TRBV5-6, the J gene TRBJ1-1; tentatively, D is TRBD1 (5 bases). Germline V gene data show CDR1 as SGHDT and CDR2 as YYEEEE. V shed 1 base and J shed 2 bases, with 12 bases lying between them. This CDR3 spans 15 amino acids. CDR3 nucleotides: TGTGCCAGCAGCTTGTCCGCCAGGGTAAACACTGAAGCTTTCTTT. Its protein product is CASSLSARVNTEAFF.

The chain couples TRBV7-2 to TRBJ2-7; maybe TRBD2 (5 bases). V shed 0 bases and J shed 3 bases, with 9 bases lying between them. Per the germline V gene, CDR1 is SGHTA and CDR2 is FQGNSA. The CDR3 consists of 14 residues. As DNA, the CDR3 is TGTGCCAGCAGCTTAGCTCATAGCGACTACGAGCAGTACTTC. Translated, it gives CASSLAHSDYEQYF. The entire variable domain, with the rest obtained from reference TRBV7-2 and TRBJ2-7, is as follows: GAGVSQSPSNKVTEKGKDVELRCDPISGHTALYWYRQSLGQGLEFLIYFQGNSAPDKSGLPSDRFSAERTGGSVSTLTIQRTQQEDSAVYLCASSLAHSDYEQYFGPGTRLTVT.

J is TRBJ1-2 and V is TRBV19; D remains ambiguous. Trimming pared 5 bases from V and 3 bases from J, leaving 19 bases between. The CDR3 spans 16 residues. Germline values: CDR1 LNHDA, CDR2 SQIVND (reference sequence). CDR3 protein: CASSGGRHPLDYGYTF. The CDR3 DNA reads TGTGCCAGTAGTGGAGGCCGACATCCTTTGGACTATGGCTACACCTTC. Drawing the rest from reference TRBV19 and TRBJ1-2, the complete variable domain is DGGITQSPKYLFRKEGQNVTLSCEQNLNHDAMYWYRQDPGQGLRLIYYSQIVNDFQKGDIAEGYSVSREKKESFPLTVTSAQKNPTAFYLCASSGGRHPLDYGYTFGSGTRLTVV.

J is TRBJ1-2 and V is TRBV19; 7 bases align to TRBD1. CDR1 and CDR2 (germline): LNHDA, SQIVND (reference sequence). The V segment lost 4 bases and the J segment 3 bases; nucleotides outside the gene matches: 8. The CDR3 runs 15 residues. The CDR3 sequence: CASSSRGQAYYGYTF. The CDR3 coding sequence is TGTGCCAGTAGTAGCCGAGGACAGGCCTACTATGGCTACACCTTC.

This clone has just one count. The V call is TRBV6-5, the J call TRBJ1-3; 9 bases align to TRBD1. Trimming cost V 6 bases and J 4 bases; bases outside gene matches: 7. The CDR3 runs to 15 residues. Germline CDR1 is MNHEY and CDR2 is SVGAGI. The CDR3 DNA follows: TGTGCCAGCAGCCTCCGGGACAGGGCCGGAAACACCATATATTTT. Amino acids: CASSLRDRAGNTIYF.

The V gene is TRBV12-5, the J gene TRBJ1-4; 7 positions match TRBD1. The CDR3 covers 14 residues. V was clipped by 5 bases and J by 10 bases; unmatched bases: 10. The V gene's germline CDR1 is LGHNT and CDR2 FRNRAP. The CDR3 region has the DNA TGTGCTAGTGGTGCGACAGGGTTTGTAGGAAAACTGTTTTTT. Encoded protein: CASGATGFVGKLFF.